This T cell receptor beta chain was sequenced during a study of blood T cell repertoires in COVID-19. Clones were read by immunoSEQ multiplex PCR, and TCRdb kept only the in-frame ones, dropping some. The data contain some 300,000 clones, roughly 88% of them singletons. Unmatched junction bases numbered 8, after V lost 1 base and J lost 6 bases. From germline, CDR1 is LGHNA and CDR2 YSLEER. The CDR3 has 16 amino acids. The J gene is TRBJ2-3, the V gene TRBV4-3; the match to TRBD1 covers 9 bases. This clonotype was obtained from a woman aged 25 to 39 who had recovered from COVID-19. Sequenced sample: peripheral blood. The CDR3 reads CASSQVTGGVADTQYF. In nucleotides, the CDR3 is TGCGCCAGCAGCCAAGTTACAGGGGGCGTCGCCGATACGCAGTATTTT.